The 9 T cell receptor beta chains below come from one sample, sequenced in a study of CD8+ T cells in alopecia areata. Extracted from the samples, RNA was reverse transcribed into cDNA to serve as the sequencing template. The method was immunoSEQ multiplex PCR; TCRdb's version includes in-frame clones alone and lacks a portion of them. The data show roughly 190,000 clones, approximately 56% seen once. Noted treatment: oral pan-JAK inhibitor, 5-10 mg twice daily. The specimen was CD4+ T cells sorted from blood, collected at week 4, from a patient treated with tofacitinib. Receptors originate from a human donor with alopecia areata.

A few counts support this clone. The CDR3, as DNA: TGTGCCAGTAGTATTGGAACAGGTACACAAGAGACCCAGTACTTC. Translated: CASSIGTGTQETQYF. The chain employs TRBV19 and TRBJ2-5; D perhaps matches TRBD1 (5 bases). The germline gives CDR1 LNHDA, CDR2 SQIVND (reference sequence). V was clipped by 3 bases and J by 2 bases, with 13 bases between them. This CDR3 has 15 residues.

This sequence joins TRBV7-2 and TRBJ1-5; tentatively, D is TRBD1 (5 bases). Germline lookup yields CDR1 SGHTA and CDR2 FQGNSA. Trimming removed 3 bases from V and 4 bases from J, with 13 bases in between. CDR3 length equals 15 residues. CDR3 in DNA: TGTGCCAGCAGCTTTGGGGGTGGTGAAAATCAGCCCCAGCATTTT. It translates to CASSFGGGENQPQHF. Combining the CDR3 with reference TRBV7-2 and TRBJ1-5 gives the whole variable domain GAGVSQSPSNKVTEKGKDVELRCDPISGHTALYWYRQSLGQGLEFLIYFQGNSAPDKSGLPSDRFSAERTGGSVSTLTIQRTQQEDSAVYLCASSFGGGENQPQHFGDGTRLSIL.

V and J are TRBV25-1 and TRBJ1-5, with D possibly being TRBD1 (6 bases). CDR1 is MGHDK and CDR2 is SYGVNS in the germline V gene. The CDR3 is made up of 13 amino acids. Trimming took off 3 bases at V and 7 bases at J, with 10 bases between the two ends. This CDR3 is CASSDRGEQPQHF. The CDR3 DNA follows: TGTGCCAGCAGTGACAGGGGTGAACAGCCCCAGCATTTT.

V gene TRBV29-1 combines with J gene TRBJ2-5; D unclear. V was cut by 5 bases and J by 0 bases, with 7 bases left in between. CDR3 length equals 12 residues. The germline V gene has CDR1 SQVTM and CDR2 ANQGSEA. The DNA for the CDR3 is TGCAGCGTTCTCTCGTACCAAGAGACCCAGTACTTC. The encoded protein is CSVLSYQETQYF. Filled out from reference TRBV29-1 and TRBJ2-5, the complete variable domain reads SAVISQKPSRDICQRGTSLTIQCQVDSQVTMMFWYRQQPGQSLTLIATANQGSEATYESGFVIDKFPISRPNLTFSTLTVSNMSPEDSSIYLCSVLSYQETQYFGPGTRLLVL.

The V call is TRBV25-1, the J call TRBJ2-7, with TRBD1 matching over 9 bases. CDR1 is MGHDK, CDR2 SYGVNS, per germline. CDR3 length: 13 amino acids. V dropped 10 bases and J dropped 5; count of bases not matched to a gene: 9. For the CDR3, the DNA is TGTGCCAACCCGGGACAGGGAAGGGACGAGCAGTACTTC. Its protein product is CANPGQGRDEQYF.

This clone was seen a handful of times. V and J are TRBV7-9 and TRBJ2-7; tentatively, D is TRBD2 (5 bases). V shed 1 base and J shed 3 bases, with 19 bases lying between them. The CDR3 runs to 17 residues. Germline loops: CDR1 SEHNR, CDR2 FQNEAQ (reference sequence). In nucleotides, the CDR3 is TGTGCCAGCAGCTTAGGTGGAGGCGTTAGCGTGGGCTACGAGCAGTACTTC. Protein product: CASSLGGGVSVGYEQYF. The full variable domain, completed using reference TRBV7-9 and TRBJ2-7, is DTGVSQNPRHKITKRGQNVTFRCDPISEHNRLYWYRQTLGQGPEFLTYFQNEAQLEKSRLLSDRFSAERPKGSFSTLEIQRTEQGDSAMYLCASSLGGGVSVGYEQYFGPGTRLTVT.

This clone occurred a few times. The chain combines TRBV29-1 with TRBJ2-7; TRBD1 might be the D (6 bases). This CDR3 spans 15 amino acids. V lost 0 bases and J lost 3, with 15 bases in between. Looked up from germline, CDR1 is SQVTM and CDR2 is ANQGSEA. The CDR3 bases are TGCAGCGTTGAAGACCGAACTGGCAGGGGCTACGAGCAGTACTTC. Its protein product is CSVEDRTGRGYEQYF.

This clone was seen a few times. The V gene is TRBV6-5, the J gene TRBJ2-7; perhaps TRBD1 as D (6 bases). The CDR3 consists of 14 residues. Germline V gives CDR1 MNHEY, CDR2 SVGAGI. V lost 7 bases, J lost 6 bases, and 19 bases lay in between. CDR3 amino acids: CASNDRSWGAEQYF. DNA for the CDR3: TGTGCCAGCAACGACAGGTCTTGGGGAGCCGAGCAGTACTTC.

V and J are TRBV7-6 and TRBJ2-7; TRBD1 matches 7 bases. The V gene's germline CDR1 is SGHVS and CDR2 FNYEAQ. Trimming cost V 10 bases and J 4 bases; bases outside gene matches: 13. The CDR3 is made up of 14 amino acids. In nucleotides, the CDR3 is TGTGCCACCTCACAGGGGACCGGCGAGTACGAGCAGTACTTC. It is translated as CATSQGTGEYEQYF.